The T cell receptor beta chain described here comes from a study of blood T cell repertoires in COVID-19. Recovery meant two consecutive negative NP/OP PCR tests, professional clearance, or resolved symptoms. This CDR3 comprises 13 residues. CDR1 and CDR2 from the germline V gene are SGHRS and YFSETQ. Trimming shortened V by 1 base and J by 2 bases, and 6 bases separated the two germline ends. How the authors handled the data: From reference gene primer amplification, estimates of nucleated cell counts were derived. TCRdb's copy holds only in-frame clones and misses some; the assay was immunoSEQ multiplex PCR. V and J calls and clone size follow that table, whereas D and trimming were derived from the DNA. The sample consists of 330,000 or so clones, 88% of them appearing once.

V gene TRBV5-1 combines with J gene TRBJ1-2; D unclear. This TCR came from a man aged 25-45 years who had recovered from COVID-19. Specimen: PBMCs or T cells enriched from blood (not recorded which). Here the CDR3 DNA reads TGCGCCAGCAGCTTGACAGAGAACTATGGCTACACCTTC. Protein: CASSLTENYGYTF.